This paragraph covers one TCR beta chain sequence. This CDR3 is 14 amino acids long. Germline CDR1 reads SGHVS; CDR2 reads FQNEAQ. Trimming took off 6 bases at V and 3 bases at J, with 12 bases between the two ends. The sample belongs to a study of blood T cell repertoires in COVID-19. Across the study: Samples representing acute and convalescent COVID-19 were sourced from the United States, Italy and Spain. The cDNA or gDNA used as material had been derived from T cells, B-cell-depleted T cells, or PBMCs.

Original analysis: The authors estimated nucleated cell counts from reference gene primer amplification. This table comes from immunoSEQ multiplex PCR, and its TCRdb copy is limited to in-frame clones, with some not included. V and J calls and clone size are those listed in that table; D and trimming were worked out from the DNA. The sample contains under 250,000 clones, roughly 80% of which appear only once. The sample was peripheral blood. The TCR sequence derives from a man between 50 and 59 years old with active or convalescent COVID-19. The V and J genes are TRBV7-8 and TRBJ1-5; the D gene is possibly TRBD1 (5 bases). The CDR3 sequence: CASSSGQLNQPQHF. In DNA form, the CDR3 reads TGTGCCAGCAGTTCTGGACAACTCAATCAGCCCCAGCATTTT.